This is a list of T cell receptor beta chains from one sample in a study of blood T cell repertoires in COVID-19. TCRdb's copy holds only in-frame clones and misses some; the assay was immunoSEQ multiplex PCR. The data show 150,000 to 200,000 clones, 82% seen once. Material for sequencing was peripheral blood. The receptors shown here come from a woman aged 35 to 49 with COVID-19, enrolled during active disease. Both conserved end residues are trimmed from each CDR3. Not all rows give a size; the values are once, few, many and, for expanded clones, a class.

TRBJ2-1	-	TRBV3-1/TRBV3-2	ASSHNYNEQF
TRBJ1-5	-	TRBV6-5	ASWTGYDQPQH
TRBJ2-3	-	TRBV6-5	ASSYRAGAQHTQY
TRBJ2-7	-	TRBV5-1	ASRLESYEQY
TRBJ2-5	-	TRBV12-3/TRBV12-4	ASSPRGSETQY
TRBJ1-4	once	TRBV4-1	ASSQKVQAATNEKLF
TRBJ2-3	-	TRBV21-1	ASGHRGITDTQY
TRBJ1-1	-	TRBV6-6	ASTQRRQGRTEAF
TRBJ2-1	-	TRBV5-1	ASSYGTAYNEQF
TRBJ1-4	-	TRBV28	ASSAADRGHEKLF
TRBJ1-2	-	TRBV2	ASSDPGEYGYT
TRBJ2-1	-	TRBV14	ASSELAGGHNEQF
TRBJ1-1	-	TRBV11-1	ASSLGQHHTEAF
TRBJ2-1	-	TRBV25-1	ASRGPYNEQF
TRBJ2-1	-	TRBV3-1/TRBV3-2	ASSPTGTSLEQF
TRBJ1-5	-	TRBV19	ASRTQGQLNQPQH
TRBJ1-3	few	TRBV19	ASTGTGLGNTIY
TRBJ2-1	-	TRBV2	ASSGPPSGAYNEQF
TRBJ2-1	-	TRBV30	ASIAGANEQF
TRBJ2-1	few	TRBV11-2	ASSLELGLQVQF
TRBJ1-6	-	TRBV14	ASSQDFQGNSPLH
TRBJ2-2	-	TRBV5-5	ASSNRTSGITGELF
TRBJ2-3	-	TRBV7-9	ASSVGGDSDTQY
TRBJ1-4	-	TRBV6-1	ASSERFPDRVGEKLF
TRBJ2-1	-	TRBV19	ASSKSSGGLYNEQF
TRBJ2-2	-	TRBV7-9	ASGRDRGRSAGELF
TRBJ2-3	-	TRBV3-1/TRBV3-2	ASSQGSRGPNTDTQY
TRBJ2-5	-	TRBV6-5	ASRRVVQSETQY
TRBJ2-1	-	TRBV7-8	ASSFRPRTGGPHEQF
TRBJ1-1	-	TRBV19	ASSATGYTEAF
TRBJ2-2	-	TRBV24-1	ATSDPRAGTNTGELF
TRBJ2-7	-	TRBV4-1	ASSQVTSGSRGGYYEQY
TRBJ2-3	-	TRBV6-6	ASSWTSGTTDTQY
TRBJ2-5	-	TRBV30	AWRGSGGPTLGTQY
TRBJ1-3	-	TRBV5-4	ASSRTRQGSMISGNTIY
TRBJ1-2	-	TRBV28	ASKDRVGGYT
TRBJ1-2	-	TRBV7-9	ASSLVLGQAYGYT
TRBJ1-4	many	TRBV19	ASSLRQDLKEKLF
TRBJ2-2	-	TRBV28	ASSLLATGPPGELF
TRBJ2-3	-	TRBV5-5	ASSRQAEPNTDTQY
TRBJ2-1	once	TRBV4-1	ASSQIISGGEQF
TRBJ2-7	-	TRBV19	ASSGTGGRSYEQY
TRBJ1-2	-	TRBV14	ASSLGWGQLYGYT
TRBJ1-4	-	TRBV12-3/TRBV12-4	ASSPGRDEKLF
TRBJ2-5	-	TRBV6-2/TRBV6-3	ASSSRVRETQY
TRBJ2-2	-	TRBV29-1	SALLGNTGELF
TRBJ1-1	-	TRBV29-1	SGLSSPGDSESTEAF
TRBJ1-5	-	TRBV2	ASSENSPNQPQH
TRBJ1-1	-	TRBV6-5	ASSPRQGLITEAF
TRBJ1-6	-	TRBV30	AWRPTGYNSPLH
TRBJ2-2	-	TRBV9	ASSETSGYTGELF
TRBJ1-1	few	TRBV19	ASSIAIGAEAF
TRBJ2-1	-	TRBV9	ASSVEYPSYNEQF
TRBJ1-6	-	TRBV5-4	ASSLAQVGSPLH
TRBJ1-5	-	TRBV9	ASSPTGANQPQH
TRBJ1-2	-	TRBV7-8	ASSLFGGTNQNYGYT